The present entry profiles one T cell receptor (beta chain) with its context. Its specificity is not known. The data were produced by immunoSEQ multiplex PCR, yet TCRdb's version contains in-frame clones alone and is incomplete. The table includes more than 150,000 clones, approximately 87% detected once. The sample originates from a study of T cell responses to AZD1222 COVID-19 vaccine. Whole-study findings and limits: Variant regions that are unmutated are reportedly the target of nearly half of spike-specific TCRs. Baseline testing showed seropositivity in only a handful of AZD1222 recipients.

V shed 4 bases and J 6 bases; nucleotides not matched to a gene: 11. This CDR3 spans 15 amino acids. Germline V gene sequence: CDR1 KGHSH, CDR2 LQKENI. This specimen was peripheral blood, taken on day 0 of MenACWY control vaccination. The chain carries TRBV18 and TRBJ2-7, with 8 positions matching TRBD1. The clonotype comes from an adult in good health. The DNA for the CDR3 is TGTGCCAGCTCACTATCCGGGACAGGTTCATCCGAGCAGTACTTC. It is translated as CASSLSGTGSSEQYF. The full variable domain, rest sourced from reference TRBV18 and TRBJ2-7, is NAGVMQNPRHLVRRRGQEARLRCSPMKGHSHVYWYRQLPEEGLKFMVYLQKENIIDESGMPKERFSAEFPKEGPSILRIQQVVRGDSAAYFCASSLSGTGSSEQYFGPGTRLTVT.